Here is one T cell receptor (beta chain) with its context. Its target is unknown. This sample stems from a study of response to subunit inactivated influenza vaccine. The study's findings and limits: Researchers suggested that each seasonal influenza vaccination recruits few new T cells.

Germline V gene sequence: CDR1 MGHRA, CDR2 YSYEKL. The CDR3 is made up of 17 amino acids. Trimming at V came to 6 bases and at J to 3 bases, leaving 8 bases not matched to a gene. One entry per CDR3 protein results from TCRdb running MiXCR on the RT-PCR reads. The profile shows 650,000 to 800,000 distinct CDR3 sequences, approximately 15% of them singletons. The TCR originated in a man between 50 and 59 years old who received an inactivated influenza vaccine. The chain combines TRBV4-1 with TRBJ2-1; 13 positions agree with TRBD2. The starting material was PBMCs from blood, obtained 14 to 15 days before vaccination. The CDR3 DNA is TGCGCCAGCAGGGGTTGGACTAGCGGGGGAAACTACAATGAGCAGTTCTTC. Translated: CASRGWTSGGNYNEQFF.